Sequencing of this TCR beta chain was carried out in a study of blood T cell repertoires in COVID-19. Study context: There were acute and convalescent COVID-19 samples, and they came from the United States, Italy and Spain.

Per the study methods: Counts of nucleated cells, estimated from reference gene primer amplification, were obtained. TCRdb keeps only in-frame clones here, not all; method: immunoSEQ multiplex PCR. V, J and clone size reflect that table, while D and trimming were determined from the DNA. The data hold approximately 70,000 clones, with 90% observed a single time. Per the germline V gene, CDR1 is LGHDT and CDR2 is YNNKEL (reference sequence). The CDR3 contains 17 residues. V trimming: 2 bases; J trimming: 6 bases; junction bases outside the gene matches: 9. The sequence came from a human donor in a cohort sampled during active COVID-19. This rearrangement joins TRBV3-1 (or the pseudogene TRBV3-2) to TRBJ2-3; 12 nucleotides align to TRBD2. Input material: peripheral blood. CDR3 loop: CASSQRGLAGGLDTQYF. The DNA for the CDR3 is TGTGCCAGCAGCCAAAGAGGTCTAGCGGGAGGGCTTGATACGCAGTATTTT.